The 29 T cell receptor beta chains below come from one sample, sequenced in a study of OX40 agonist ivuxolimab in advanced cancers. Libraries were prepared by immunoSEQ multiplex PCR; TCRdb keeps only in-frame clonotypes and omits some of them. The data contain over 55,000 clones, roughly 90% of them singletons. Sequencing used CD4+ or CD8+ T cells sorted from blood, obtained in a trial of the OX40 agonist ivuxolimab. The receptor source for this set is an adult with an advanced solid tumor such as melanoma, head and neck, liver or kidney cancer.

The CDR3 loop is CASSWGDLNTEAFF. CDR3 in DNA: TGTGCCAGCAGTTGGGGGGATTTGAACACTGAAGCTTTCTTT. This chain joins TRBV28 and TRBJ1-1, with a weak D call TRBD1 (5 bases). The V gene's germline CDR1 is MDHEN and CDR2 SYDVKM. This CDR3 has 14 amino acids. The V end lost 4 bases, the J end lost 0 bases, and 9 bases lay between the germline ends. The whole variable domain, filled in from reference TRBV28 and TRBJ1-1, reads DVKVTQSSRYLVKRTGEKVFLECVQDMDHENMFWYRQDPGLGLRLIYFSYDVKMKEKGDIPEGYSVSREKKERFSLILESASTNQTSMYLCASSWGDLNTEAFFGQGTRLTVV.

V and J are TRBV5-8 and TRBJ2-7, with no clear D. V lost 2 bases and J 1 base, leaving 19 bases between the germline ends. This CDR3 region has 17 residues. Germline V gives CDR1 SGHTS, CDR2 YDEGEE. The DNA of the CDR3 is TGTGCCAGCAGCTTAGAGCTGTCGTACGTTACGTCCTACGAGCAGTACTTC. This sequence encodes CASSLELSYVTSYEQYF.

The chain joins TRBV4-3 to TRBJ2-1; 11 bases line up with TRBD2. The CDR3 runs to 13 residues. Germline V gene sequence: CDR1 LGHNA, CDR2 YSLEER. J gave up 16 bases and V 1 base, and 6 bases lay outside the gene matches. In DNA form, the CDR3 reads TGCGCCAGCAGCCAAGTAGCGGGAGGGCCGTATTTCTTC. This translates into CASSQVAGGPYFF.

J is TRBJ1-5 and V is TRBV28, with unresolved D. V lost 4 bases to trimming and J lost 0 bases, with 13 bases between them. The CDR3 has 16 amino acids. Germline V gene sequence: CDR1 MDHEN, CDR2 SYDVKM. In DNA, the CDR3 is TGTGCCAGCAGTTCGGCACTTACCTATAGCAATCAGCCCCAGCATTTT. Its translation is CASSSALTYSNQPQHF.

J is TRBJ1-2 and V is TRBV19, with D perhaps matching TRBD1 (5 bases). The CDR3 is made up of 12 amino acids. Germline CDR1 reads LNHDA; CDR2 reads SQIVND (reference sequence). The V end was cut by 9 bases, the J end by 3 bases, with 11 bases between. The CDR3 spells CASSAGYYGYTF. The CDR3 nucleotides are TGTGCCAGCTCGGCAGGGTACTATGGCTACACCTTC. Using reference TRBV19 and TRBJ1-2 for the parts outside the CDR3, the full variable domain is DGGITQSPKYLFRKEGQNVTLSCEQNLNHDAMYWYRQDPGQGLRLIYYSQIVNDFQKGDIAEGYSVSREKKESFPLTVTSAQKNPTAFYLCASSAGYYGYTFGSGTRLTVV.

The chain recombines TRBV28 with TRBJ1-2, with TRBD1 matching over 9 bases. CDR3 size: 15 residues. Germline V gene lookup returns CDR1 MDHEN and CDR2 SYDVKM. V shed 6 bases and J 5 bases; nucleotides not matched to a gene: 10. The CDR3 DNA reads TGTGCCAGCAGACATCCGGGACAGGGCTTATATGGCTACACCTTC. Protein sequence: CASRHPGQGLYGYTF.

The gene calls are TRBV7-9 and TRBJ2-7, with 7 bases fitting TRBD2. CDR3 length: 13 residues. After removal of 6 bases from V and 4 bases from J, the junction contained 6 bases not matched to a gene. Germline V lookup: CDR1 SEHNR, CDR2 FQNEAQ (reference sequence). CDR3 loop: CASSLTSFYEQYF. The CDR3 nucleotides read TGTGCCAGCAGTTTGACTAGCTTTTACGAGCAGTACTTC.

This sequence joins TRBV4-1 and TRBJ1-1; no reliable D call. Trimming pared 4 bases from V and 1 base from J, leaving 10 bases between. Germline CDR1 is MGHRA and CDR2 is YSYEKL. The length of the CDR3 is 14 residues. The CDR3 reads CASSPTPSNTEAFF. The CDR3 DNA reads as TGCGCCAGCAGCCCTACGCCCTCGAACACTGAAGCTTTCTTT.

The rearrangement links TRBV19 to TRBJ2-5; D not resolved. In germline, CDR1 is LNHDA, CDR2 SQIVND (reference sequence). Trimming stripped 1 base from V and 1 base from J, with 10 bases between. The CDR3 loop spans 15 amino acids. CDR3 bases: TGTGCCAGTAGTATAGGGTACAGCTTCCAAGAGACCCAGTACTTC. Amino acid sequence: CASSIGYSFQETQYF.

In this sample, this clone turned up a few times. At the DNA level, this CDR3 is encoded by other sequences in the same sample as well. The J gene is TRBJ2-3, the V gene TRBV6-4, with TRBD2 identical over 7 bases. V was pared by 0 bases and J by 1 base, with 1 base of the junction left unmatched. The CDR3 consists of 15 residues. Germline V lookup: CDR1 MRHNA, CDR2 SNTAGT. CDR3 loop: CASSDSSGGTDTQYF. DNA for the CDR3: TGTGCCAGCAGTGACTCAAGCGGGGGCACAGATACGCAGTATTTT.

Regarding this clone: The identical CDR3 is also encoded by other nucleotide sequences in the sample. The gene calls are TRBV2 and TRBJ2-3, with D possibly matching TRBD2 (7 bases). Germline lookup yields CDR1 SNHLY and CDR2 FYNNEI. This CDR3 is built from 17 residues. V lost 7 bases and J 1 base, leaving 21 bases between the germline ends. CDR3 in amino acids: CASTGPRGARGTDTQYF. The CDR3 coding sequence is TGTGCCAGCACAGGCCCCCGGGGGGCCAGGGGCACAGATACGCAGTATTTT.

The J gene is TRBJ1-1, the V gene TRBV29-1; no reliable D call. V lost 3 bases to trimming and J lost 0 bases, with 8 bases between them. The CDR3 loop spans 13 amino acids. Looked up from germline, CDR1 is SQVTM and CDR2 is ANQGSEA. The CDR3 nucleotides read TGCAGCGTTGATTGGAAGGTGAACACTGAAGCTTTCTTT. It codes for CSVDWKVNTEAFF.

The chain has TRBV6-1 and TRBJ2-7; D perhaps matches TRBD1 (6 bases). Germline V gene sequence: CDR1 MNHNS, CDR2 SASEGT. CDR3 length: 15 amino acids. Trimming took off 4 bases at V and 4 bases at J, with 17 bases between the two ends. The CDR3: CASSGGPGVGYEQYV. DNA for the CDR3: TGTGCCAGCAGTGGCGGTCCAGGGGTGGGGTACGAGCAGTACGTC.

The rearrangement joins TRBV6-5 to TRBJ1-1; D is ambiguous. The V gene lost 0 bases and the J gene lost 5 bases, with 13 bases spanning the gap. This CDR3 contains 15 residues. Germline V gives CDR1 MNHEY, CDR2 SVGAGI. The CDR3 protein is CASSYSPGGRTEAFF. DNA of the CDR3: TGTGCCAGCAGTTACTCGCCCGGAGGAAGGACTGAAGCTTTCTTT.

This chain links TRBV5-1 with TRBJ1-1, with a possible D match to TRBD1 (6 bases). CDR1 is SGHRS and CDR2 is YFSETQ in the germline V gene. The V end lost 0 bases, the J end lost 4 bases, and 13 bases lay between the germline ends. This CDR3 spans 15 amino acids. CDR3 sequence reads: CASSLAGGAGTEAFF. For the CDR3, the DNA is TGCGCCAGCAGCTTGGCTGGGGGGGCGGGCACTGAAGCTTTCTTT.

The V call is TRBV5-1, the J call TRBJ1-1; 7 nucleotides match TRBD1. CDR3 length: 13 residues. From germline, CDR1 is SGHRS and CDR2 YFSETQ. V gave up 7 bases and J gave up 0 bases; unmatched junction bases: 3. The CDR3: CASRDSLNTEAFF. DNA of the CDR3: TGCGCCAGCCGGGACAGCCTGAACACTGAAGCTTTCTTT.

V is TRBV5-1 and J is TRBJ2-6; D is perhaps TRBD1 (6 bases). V was pared by 0 bases and J by 0 bases, with 10 bases between. This CDR3 is 17 amino acids long. Germline values: CDR1 SGHRS, CDR2 YFSETQ. CDR3 nucleotides: TGCGCCAGCAGCTTGGCAGGGGCAAGCTCTGGGGCCAACGTCCTGACTTTC. Translated, it gives CASSLAGASSGANVLTF.

This chain joins TRBV5-6 and TRBJ1-1, with 10 bases matching TRBD1. V lost 0 bases to trimming and J lost 6 bases; unmatched junction nucleotides: 5. The CDR3 runs to 15 residues. CDR1 is SGHDT, CDR2 YYEEEE, per germline. The CDR3 nucleotides are TGTGCCAGCAGCTTGGCCATGACAGGGGGCTCTGAAGCTTTCTTT. Translation gives CASSLAMTGGSEAFF.

In its sample, this clone was seen a few times. This chain connects TRBV11-2 to TRBJ2-7, with D perhaps given as TRBD1 or TRBD2 (6 bases each). Deletions cut 2 bases from V and 2 bases from J, with 22 bases between. Germline CDR1 reads SGHAT; CDR2 reads FQNNGV. The CDR3 consists of 18 residues. CDR3 bases: TGTGCCAGCAGCTTATTCCTCGTTAAGGGGGACTTAACCTACGAGCAGTACTTC. This codes for CASSLFLVKGDLTYEQYF.

This sequence joins TRBV4-1 and TRBJ1-6; 8 bases match TRBD1. Germline CDR1 is MGHRA and CDR2 is YSYEKL. The V segment lost 4 bases and the J segment 3 bases; nucleotides outside the gene matches: 2. CDR3 length: 15 amino acids. The CDR3 spells CASSLGQGYNSPLHF. CDR3 DNA sequence: TGCGCCAGCAGCCTCGGACAGGGCTATAATTCACCCCTCCACTTT.

The rearrangement uses TRBV19 and TRBJ1-2; D is perhaps TRBD1 (5 bases). Trimming took 2 bases from V and 3 from J, leaving 13 bases between them. The length of the CDR3 is 15 residues. CDR1 and CDR2 from the germline V gene are LNHDA and SQIVND (reference sequence). The CDR3 sequence: CASSIRDVKYYGYTF. The CDR3 region has the DNA TGTGCCAGTAGTATACGGGACGTAAAGTACTATGGCTACACCTTC.

The V and J genes are TRBV6-1 and TRBJ2-7; no definite D call. Germline-derived CDR1 and CDR2 are MNHNS and SASEGT. The germline V and J ends were trimmed by 5 bases and 2 bases, with 4 bases remaining between them. CDR3 length: 11 amino acids. The DNA of the CDR3 is TGTGCCAGCAGTTCAGCCTACGAGCAGTACTTC. Translating gives CASSSAYEQYF.

This clone was detected once. The CDR3 loop is CASNDTPNEQFF. CDR3 in DNA: TGTGCCAGCAACGACACCCCCAATGAGCAGTTCTTC. The chain joins TRBV28 to TRBJ2-1; D remains ambiguous. The CDR3 is 12 amino acids. V lost 7 bases to trimming and J lost 6 bases, with 10 bases between them. Germline V CDR1 and CDR2: MDHEN, SYDVKM.

The chain employs TRBV4-1 and TRBJ2-1; D is possibly TRBD2 (6 bases). The CDR3 sequence is 15 residues long. Germline-derived CDR1 and CDR2 are MGHRA and YSYEKL. Trimming removed 5 bases from V and 0 bases from J, with 11 bases in between. The CDR3 DNA reads TGCGCCAGCAGCGGGAAGGGAGGCTCCTACAATGAGCAGTTCTTC. Protein: CASSGKGGSYNEQFF.

The J gene is TRBJ2-7, the V gene TRBV5-1, with 9 bases lining up with TRBD1. CDR1 and CDR2 from the germline V gene are SGHRS and YFSETQ. V was pared by 2 bases and J by 4 bases, with 13 bases of the junction left unmatched. This CDR3 has 17 residues. The CDR3 bases are TGCGCCAGCAGCTTTGGGGGGGCCGGGACAGGGCTATACGAGCAGTACGTC. Residues: CASSFGGAGTGLYEQYV.

This clone was found once. The J gene is TRBJ2-7, the V gene TRBV9, with TRBD2 matching over 8 bases. The V segment lost 0 bases and the J segment 2 bases; nucleotides outside the gene matches: 4. The CDR3 loop spans 15 amino acids. Looked up from germline, CDR1 is SGDLS and CDR2 is YYNGEE. The CDR3 nucleotides read TGTGCCAGCAGCGTAGCGGGAGGGCCGACCTACGAGCAGTACTTC. This sequence encodes CASSVAGGPTYEQYF.

V and J are TRBV6-5 and TRBJ2-7; 10 nucleotides line up with TRBD2. Unmatched junction bases numbered 6, after V lost 5 bases and J lost 2 bases. Germline CDR1 is MNHEY and CDR2 is SVGAGI. The CDR3 spans 15 residues. The CDR3 sequence: CASSNLAGGPYEQYF. The CDR3 DNA follows: TGTGCCAGCAGTAACTTAGCGGGAGGTCCCTACGAGCAGTACTTC.

The chain employs TRBV5-1 and TRBJ2-2, with D hard to call. Trimming shortened V by 0 bases and J by 5 bases, and 11 bases separated the two germline ends. This CDR3 has 15 amino acids. Germline V gene data show CDR1 as SGHRS and CDR2 as YFSETQ. CDR3 coding DNA: TGCGCCAGCAGCTTGGCCCCTAAAAGAACCGGGGAGCTGTTTTTT. Protein product: CASSLAPKRTGELFF.

V is TRBV9 and J is TRBJ2-3; no clear D gene. The CDR3 spans 12 residues. V shed 2 bases and J shed 6 bases, with 7 bases lying between them. Looked up from germline, CDR1 is SGDLS and CDR2 is YYNGEE. CDR3 in amino acids: CASSVGWDTQYF. DNA for the CDR3: TGTGCCAGCAGCGTCGGATGGGATACGCAGTATTTT.